Below, 18 T cell receptor beta chains from the same sample are listed, as sequenced in a study of T cell responses to AZD1222 COVID-19 vaccine. The method was immunoSEQ multiplex PCR; TCRdb's version includes in-frame clones alone and lacks a portion of them. The repertoire holds 75,000 to 95,000 clones, with roughly 90% as singletons. Material: peripheral blood, obtained on day 0 of MenACWY control vaccination. All receptors derive from an adult in good health.

This clone has just a few counts. Other DNA sequences in this specimen translate into the identical CDR3. The rearrangement joins TRBV3-1 (or the pseudogene TRBV3-2) to TRBJ1-3; D remains ambiguous. This CDR3 spans 13 amino acids. Germline V gene data show CDR1 as LGHDT and CDR2 as YNNKEL (reference sequence). V shed 0 bases and J shed 4 bases, with 4 bases lying between them. CDR3 DNA: TGTGCCAGCAGCCAAGATGAGGGAAACACCATATATTTT. Amino acids: CASSQDEGNTIYF.

J is TRBJ2-1 and V is TRBV5-8, with TRBD2 matching over 8 bases. Losses at the gene ends were 4 bases for V and 7 bases for J; bases not matched to a gene: 10. Germline CDR1 reads SGHTS; CDR2 reads YDEGEE. The CDR3 runs to 15 residues. CDR3 sequence (DNA): TGTGCCAGCAGCCCCTTCGGGGGGGAAGGGAATGAGCAGTTCTTC. Amino acid sequence: CASSPFGGEGNEQFF.

The chain links TRBV5-1 to TRBJ2-1; 8 nucleotides agree with TRBD2. From germline, CDR1 is SGHRS and CDR2 YFSETQ. The J segment lost 6 bases and the V segment lost 0 bases, leaving 5 bases of the junction unmatched. The CDR3 runs to 15 residues. As DNA, the CDR3 is TGCGCCAGCAGCTTGGCCCCCGGGGGGGCCAATGAGCAGTTCTTC. Residues: CASSLAPGGANEQFF.

J is TRBJ1-2 and V is TRBV9, with a tentative D call TRBD1 (6 bases). The CDR3 consists of 18 residues. CDR1 and CDR2 from the germline V gene are SGDLS and YYNGEE. The V end was cut by 1 base, the J end by 0 bases, with 19 bases between. The CDR3 region is CASSVSSGAGRTNYGYTF. The DNA for the CDR3 is TGTGCCAGCAGCGTATCCTCGGGGGCAGGGAGGACTAACTATGGCTACACCTTC.

This clone was found a few times. The V call is TRBV6-1, the J call TRBJ1-1; 9 bases match TRBD1. From germline, CDR1 is MNHNS and CDR2 SASEGT. The CDR3 covers 14 residues. V trimming: 2 bases; J trimming: 5 bases; junction bases outside the gene matches: 3. CDR3 coding DNA: TGTGCCAGCAGTGAAAGACAGGGGGAGACTGAAGCTTTCTTT. It specifies CASSERQGETEAFF.

CDR3 sequence: CASSFNADVLGGYTF. The CDR3 bases are TGCGCCAGCAGCTTTAACGCCGACGTATTGGGGGGCTACACCTTC. This chain joins TRBV5-1 and TRBJ1-2; no clear D gene. CDR1 is SGHRS, CDR2 YFSETQ, per germline. The CDR3 is 15 residues long. V lost 2 bases to trimming and J lost 8 bases, with 19 bases between them.

The chain recombines TRBV7-2 with TRBJ1-6; 8 nucleotides align to TRBD1. With V trimmed by 4 bases and J by 5 bases, 4 bases remained unmatched. This CDR3 has 15 residues. Germline assignment: CDR1 SGHTA and CDR2 FQGNSA. CDR3 in amino acids: CASSSGQGNNSPLHF. Written as DNA, the CDR3 is TGTGCCAGCAGCTCCGGACAGGGCAATAATTCACCCCTCCACTTT.

The rearrangement links TRBV18 to TRBJ1-1; 8 positions agree with TRBD1. Trimming at V came to 5 bases and at J to 3 bases, leaving 5 bases not matched to a gene. The CDR3 is made up of 14 amino acids. Per the germline V gene, CDR1 is KGHSH and CDR2 is LQKENI. CDR3 loop: CASSFNRGDTEAFF. In DNA form, the CDR3 reads TGTGCCAGCTCATTTAACAGGGGGGACACTGAAGCTTTCTTT.

This clone was found a few times. The chain has TRBV14 and TRBJ1-2; no reliable D call. Looked up from germline, CDR1 is SGHDN and CDR2 is FVKESK. CDR3 size: 13 residues. V was clipped by 4 bases and J by 1 base, with 7 bases between them. CDR3 in DNA: TGTGCCAGCAGCCCGAGTTTTAACTATGGCTACACCTTC. Translated: CASSPSFNYGYTF.

The V and J genes are TRBV5-5 and TRBJ2-1, with D hard to call. The CDR3 is 15 residues long. Trimming shortened V by 1 base and J by 1 base, and 9 bases separated the two germline ends. CDR1 and CDR2 (germline): SGHKS, YYEKEE (reference sequence). The CDR3 is CASSLLSRSYNEQFF. The CDR3 DNA is TGTGCCAGCAGCTTGTTATCTCGATCCTACAATGAGCAGTTCTTC.

The chain joins TRBV19 to TRBJ1-6; no firm D call. Germline values: CDR1 LNHDA, CDR2 SQIVND (reference sequence). Between the trimmed V and J ends, which lost 6 bases and 7 bases, there was a span of 13 bases. CDR3 length equals 14 residues. The DNA of the CDR3 is TGTGCCAGTAGGGAGACGGGTTACAATTCACCCCTCCACTTT. Its translation is CASRETGYNSPLHF.

The chain combines TRBV5-5 with TRBJ2-7; TRBD1 or TRBD2 may be the D gene (6 bases each). CDR3 length: 16 residues. Trimming left V 2 bases short and J 0 bases short, with 15 bases between. Germline V lookup: CDR1 SGHKS, CDR2 YYEKEE (reference sequence). CDR3 residues: CASSFTRGGSSYEQYF. The DNA for the CDR3 is TGTGCCAGCAGCTTCACAAGAGGGGGGAGCTCCTACGAGCAGTACTTC. The variable domain in full, with the rest retrieved from reference TRBV5-5 and TRBJ2-7, is DAGVTQSPTHLIKTRGQQVTLRCSPISGHKSVSWYQQVLGQGPQFIFQYYEKEERGRGNFPDRFSARQFPNYSSELNVNALLLGDSALYLCASSFTRGGSSYEQYFGPGTRLTVT.

This rearrangement joins TRBV6-5 to TRBJ1-1; D is perhaps TRBD1 (6 bases). CDR1 and CDR2 from the germline V gene are MNHEY and SVGAGI. The CDR3 runs 13 residues. V was trimmed by 10 bases and J by 2 bases, leaving 14 bases between them. CDR3 DNA sequence: TGTGCCACCAGGGGCCTATCCAACACTGAAGCTTTCTTT. It specifies CATRGLSNTEAFF.

The rearrangement joins TRBV5-6 to TRBJ1-5; D is uncertain. V was clipped by 4 bases and J by 5 bases, with 10 bases between them. This CDR3 has 13 amino acids. Germline assignment: CDR1 SGHDT and CDR2 YYEEEE. CDR3 protein: CASSETQDQPQHF. In nucleotides, the CDR3 is TGTGCCAGCAGCGAAACTCAAGATCAGCCCCAGCATTTT.

The sample holds one count of this clone. The chain uses TRBV4-1 and TRBJ2-3, with 10 bases lining up with TRBD2. The CDR3 extends over 16 amino acids. V was pared by 4 bases and J by 3 bases, with 7 bases of the junction left unmatched. Germline-derived CDR1 and CDR2 are MGHRA and YSYEKL. CDR3 protein: CASSRERGGGTDTQYF. CDR3 nucleotide sequence: TGCGCCAGCAGCCGAGAGCGGGGGGGCGGGACAGATACGCAGTATTTT.

J is TRBJ1-2 and V is TRBV19; 9 nucleotides agree with TRBD1. The germline V gene encodes CDR1 LNHDA and CDR2 SQIVND (reference sequence). This CDR3 has 16 amino acids. Germline trimming cut 9 bases from V and 0 bases from J; bases unmatched to any gene: 11. The CDR3, as DNA: TGTGCCAGCCAAACTTTACAGGGGGCCTCTAACTATGGCTACACCTTC. Amino acid sequence: CASQTLQGASNYGYTF.

The rearrangement joins TRBV5-1 to TRBJ2-3, with 11 bases that match TRBD2. V was pared by 1 base and J by 3 bases, with 10 bases of the junction left unmatched. Germline V gene data show CDR1 as SGHRS and CDR2 as YFSETQ. The CDR3 is 18 amino acids. In nucleotides, the CDR3 is TGCGCCAGCAGCTTGAGGTACCCTAGCGGGGGGTCTACAGATACGCAGTATTTT. Its protein product is CASSLRYPSGGSTDTQYF.

The chain employs TRBV4-1 and TRBJ1-4; possible D gene TRBD1, 5 bases. CDR1 and CDR2 (germline): MGHRA, YSYEKL. This CDR3 spans 17 amino acids. The V and J ends lost 2 bases and 3 bases respectively, with 16 bases between them. The CDR3 DNA reads as TGCGCCAGCAGCCAAACTTGGGCCCAGGGTTCTAATGAAAAACTGTTTTTT. Amino acid sequence: CASSQTWAQGSNEKLFF.